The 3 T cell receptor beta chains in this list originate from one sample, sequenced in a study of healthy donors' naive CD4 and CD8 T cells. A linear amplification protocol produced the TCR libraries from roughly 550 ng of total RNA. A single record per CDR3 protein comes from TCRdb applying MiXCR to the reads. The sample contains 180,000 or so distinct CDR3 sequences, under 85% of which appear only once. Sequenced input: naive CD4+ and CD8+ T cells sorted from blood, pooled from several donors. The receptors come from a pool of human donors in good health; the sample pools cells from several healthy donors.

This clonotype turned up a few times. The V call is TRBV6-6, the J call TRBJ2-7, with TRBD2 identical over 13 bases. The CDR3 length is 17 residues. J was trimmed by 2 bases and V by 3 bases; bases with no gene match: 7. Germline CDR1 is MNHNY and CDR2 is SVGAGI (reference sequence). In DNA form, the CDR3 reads TGTGCCAGCAGTTATGGGACTAGCGGGGTTCTAGCCTACGAGCAGTACTTC. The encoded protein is CASSYGTSGVLAYEQYF.

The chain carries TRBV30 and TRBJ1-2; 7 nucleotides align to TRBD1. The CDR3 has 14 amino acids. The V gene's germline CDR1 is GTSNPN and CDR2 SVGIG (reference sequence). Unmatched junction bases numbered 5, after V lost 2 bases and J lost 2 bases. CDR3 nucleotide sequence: TGTGCCTGGAGTAGGGACAGTCGAAACTATGGCTACACCTTC. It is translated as CAWSRDSRNYGYTF.

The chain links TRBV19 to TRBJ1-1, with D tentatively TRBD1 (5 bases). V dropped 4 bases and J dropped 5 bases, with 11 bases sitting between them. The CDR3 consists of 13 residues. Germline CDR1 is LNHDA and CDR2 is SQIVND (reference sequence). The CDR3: CASSRDGETEAFF. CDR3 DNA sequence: TGTGCCAGTAGTAGGGACGGAGAGACTGAAGCTTTCTTT. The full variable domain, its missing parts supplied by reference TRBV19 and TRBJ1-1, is DGGITQSPKYLFRKEGQNVTLSCEQNLNHDAMYWYRQDPGQGLRLIYYSQIVNDFQKGDIAEGYSVSREKKESFPLTVTSAQKNPTAFYLCASSRDGETEAFFGQGTRLTVV.